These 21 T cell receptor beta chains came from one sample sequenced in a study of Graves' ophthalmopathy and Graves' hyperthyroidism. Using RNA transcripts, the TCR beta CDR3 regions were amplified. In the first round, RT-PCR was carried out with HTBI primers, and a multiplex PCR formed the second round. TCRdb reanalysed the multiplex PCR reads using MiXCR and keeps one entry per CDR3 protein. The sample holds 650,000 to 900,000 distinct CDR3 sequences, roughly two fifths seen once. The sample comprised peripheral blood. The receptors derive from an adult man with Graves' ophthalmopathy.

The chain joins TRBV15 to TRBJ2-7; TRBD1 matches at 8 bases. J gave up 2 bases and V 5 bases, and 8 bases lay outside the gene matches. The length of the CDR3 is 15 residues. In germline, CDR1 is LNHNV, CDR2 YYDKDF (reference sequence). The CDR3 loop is CATSPLGQGTYEQYF. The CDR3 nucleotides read TGTGCCACCAGCCCCCTAGGACAGGGTACCTACGAGCAGTACTTC.

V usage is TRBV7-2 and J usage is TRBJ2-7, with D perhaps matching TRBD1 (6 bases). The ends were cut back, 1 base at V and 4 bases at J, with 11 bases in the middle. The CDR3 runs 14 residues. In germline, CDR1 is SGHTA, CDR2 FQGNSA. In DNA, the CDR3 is TGTGCCAGCAGCTTAGGGGGGACACTTTACGAGCAGTACTTC. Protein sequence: CASSLGGTLYEQYF.

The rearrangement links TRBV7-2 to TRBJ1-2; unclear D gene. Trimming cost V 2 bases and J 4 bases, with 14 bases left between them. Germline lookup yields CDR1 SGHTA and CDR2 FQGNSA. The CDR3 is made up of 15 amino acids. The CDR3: CASSLSPAVPYGYTF. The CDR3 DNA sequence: TGTGCCAGCAGCTTATCTCCGGCAGTTCCCTATGGCTACACCTTC.

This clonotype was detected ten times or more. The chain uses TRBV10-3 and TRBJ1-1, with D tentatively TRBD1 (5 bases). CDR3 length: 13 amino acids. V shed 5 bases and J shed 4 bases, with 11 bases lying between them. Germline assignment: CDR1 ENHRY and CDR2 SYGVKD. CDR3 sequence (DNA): TGTGCCATCAGTTCACAGGCGATCACTGAAGCTTTCTTT. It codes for CAISSQAITEAFF.

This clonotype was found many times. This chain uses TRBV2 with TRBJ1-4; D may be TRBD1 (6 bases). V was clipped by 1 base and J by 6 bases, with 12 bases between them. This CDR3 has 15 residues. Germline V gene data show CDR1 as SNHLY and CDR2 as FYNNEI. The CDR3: CASSEGQGIDEKLFF. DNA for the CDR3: TGTGCCAGCAGTGAAGGGCAGGGGATAGATGAAAAACTGTTTTTT.

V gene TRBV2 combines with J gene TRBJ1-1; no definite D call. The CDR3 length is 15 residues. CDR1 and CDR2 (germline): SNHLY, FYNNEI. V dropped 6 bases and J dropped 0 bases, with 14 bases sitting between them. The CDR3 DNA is TGTGCCAGCAGCAAGGCTGGCGGACTGAACACTGAAGCTTTCTTT. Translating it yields CASSKAGGLNTEAFF.

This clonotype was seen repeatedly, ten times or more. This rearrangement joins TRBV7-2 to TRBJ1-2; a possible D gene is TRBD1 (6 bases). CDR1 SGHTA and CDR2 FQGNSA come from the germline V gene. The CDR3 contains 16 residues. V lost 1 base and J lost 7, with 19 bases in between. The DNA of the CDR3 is TGTGCCAGCAGCTTAGATGTATCCAGGGGAGGGGCTGGCTACACCTTC. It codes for CASSLDVSRGGAGYTF.

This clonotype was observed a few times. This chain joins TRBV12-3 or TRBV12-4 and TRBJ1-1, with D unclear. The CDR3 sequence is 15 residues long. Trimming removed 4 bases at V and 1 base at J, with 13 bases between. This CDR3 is CASSYIGSENTEAFF. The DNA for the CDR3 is TGTGCCAGCAGTTACATTGGAAGCGAGAACACTGAAGCTTTCTTT.

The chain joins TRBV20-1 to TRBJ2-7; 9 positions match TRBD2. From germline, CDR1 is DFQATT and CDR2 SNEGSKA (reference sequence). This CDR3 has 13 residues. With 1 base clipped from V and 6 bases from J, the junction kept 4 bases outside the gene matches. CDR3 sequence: CSARASGKGEQYF. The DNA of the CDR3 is TGCAGTGCTAGAGCTAGCGGGAAGGGCGAGCAGTACTTC.

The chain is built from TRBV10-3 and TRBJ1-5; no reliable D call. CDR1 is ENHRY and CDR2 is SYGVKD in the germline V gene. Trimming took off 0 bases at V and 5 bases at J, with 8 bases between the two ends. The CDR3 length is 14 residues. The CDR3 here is CAISESGTDQPQHF. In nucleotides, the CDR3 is TGTGCCATCAGTGAGTCGGGTACCGATCAGCCCCAGCATTTT.

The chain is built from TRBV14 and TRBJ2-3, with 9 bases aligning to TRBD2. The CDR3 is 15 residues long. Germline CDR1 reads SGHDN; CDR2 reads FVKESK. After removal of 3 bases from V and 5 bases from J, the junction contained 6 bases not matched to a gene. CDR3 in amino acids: CASSHRGGAGDTQYF. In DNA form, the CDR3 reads TGTGCCAGCAGCCACCGCGGGGGGGCCGGAGATACGCAGTATTTT.

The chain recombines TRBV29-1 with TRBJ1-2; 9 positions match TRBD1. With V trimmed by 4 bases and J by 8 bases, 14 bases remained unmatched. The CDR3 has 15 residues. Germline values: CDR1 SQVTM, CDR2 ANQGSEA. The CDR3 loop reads CSVVQVGGQGYGYTF. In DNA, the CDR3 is TGCAGCGTTGTACAGGTTGGGGGACAGGGCTACGGCTACACCTTC.

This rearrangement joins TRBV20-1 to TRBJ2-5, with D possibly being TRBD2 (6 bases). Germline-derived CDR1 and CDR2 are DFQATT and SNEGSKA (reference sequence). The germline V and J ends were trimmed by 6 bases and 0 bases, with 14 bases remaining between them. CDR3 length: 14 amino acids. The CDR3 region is CSAGGLADQETQYF. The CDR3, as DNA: TGCAGTGCGGGGGGTCTAGCCGACCAAGAGACCCAGTACTTC.

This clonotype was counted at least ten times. The CDR3 loop is CATHRELNTEAFF. The CDR3 DNA reads TGTGCCACACACAGGGAGTTGAACACTGAAGCTTTCTTT. J is TRBJ1-1 and V is TRBV10-3; D may be TRBD1 (6 bases). With 10 bases removed from V and 0 bases from J, the gap between germline ends came to 12 bases. Germline values: CDR1 ENHRY, CDR2 SYGVKD. The CDR3 covers 13 residues.

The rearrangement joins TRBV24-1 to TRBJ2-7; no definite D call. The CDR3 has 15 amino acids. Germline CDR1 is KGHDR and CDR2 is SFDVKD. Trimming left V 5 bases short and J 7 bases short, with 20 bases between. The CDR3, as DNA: TGTGCCACCAGTGCGAGGAGATCGAACACCGGGGAGCAGTACTTC. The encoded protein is CATSARRSNTGEQYF.

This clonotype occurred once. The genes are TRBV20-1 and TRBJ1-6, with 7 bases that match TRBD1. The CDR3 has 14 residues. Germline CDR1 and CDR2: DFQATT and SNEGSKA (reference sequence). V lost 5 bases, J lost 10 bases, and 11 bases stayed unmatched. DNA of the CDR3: TGCAGTGCTGCAAACAGGGGACTCAGGTCACCCCTCCACTTT. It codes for CSAANRGLRSPLHF.

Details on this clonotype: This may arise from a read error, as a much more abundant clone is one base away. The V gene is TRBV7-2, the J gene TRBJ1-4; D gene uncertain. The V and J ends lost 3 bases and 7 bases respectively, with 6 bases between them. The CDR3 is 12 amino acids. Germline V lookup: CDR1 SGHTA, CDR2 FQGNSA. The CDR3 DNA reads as TGTGCCAGCAGCTTGTGGGGTGAAAAACTGTTTTTT. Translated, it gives CASSLWGEKLFF. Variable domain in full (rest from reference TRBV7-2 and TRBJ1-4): GAGVSQSPSNKVTEKGKDVELRCDPISGHTALYWYRQSLGQGLEFLIYFQGNSAPDKSGLPSDRFSAERTGGSVSTLTIQRTQQEDSAVYLCASSLWGEKLFFGSGTQLSVL.

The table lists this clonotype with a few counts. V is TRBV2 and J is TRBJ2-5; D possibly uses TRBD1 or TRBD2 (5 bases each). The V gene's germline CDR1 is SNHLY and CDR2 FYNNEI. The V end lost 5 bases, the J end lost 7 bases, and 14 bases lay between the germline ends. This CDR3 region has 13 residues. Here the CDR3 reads CASSWAQRGTQYF. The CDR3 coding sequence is TGTGCCAGCAGTTGGGCCCAGAGGGGGACCCAGTACTTC.

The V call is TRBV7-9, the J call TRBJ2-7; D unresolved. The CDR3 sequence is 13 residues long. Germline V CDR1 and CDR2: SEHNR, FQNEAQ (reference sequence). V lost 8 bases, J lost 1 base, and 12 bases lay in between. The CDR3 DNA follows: TGTGCCAGCTCACCATCAGCGTCCTACGAGCAGTACTTC. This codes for CASSPSASYEQYF.

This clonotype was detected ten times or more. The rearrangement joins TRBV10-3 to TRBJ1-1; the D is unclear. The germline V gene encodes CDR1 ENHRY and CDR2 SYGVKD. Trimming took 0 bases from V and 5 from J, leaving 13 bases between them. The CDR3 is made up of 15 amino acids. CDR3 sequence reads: CAISESAGLRTEAFF. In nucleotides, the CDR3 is TGTGCCATCAGTGAGTCGGCGGGTTTGAGGACTGAAGCTTTCTTT.

CDR3 nucleotide sequence: TGTGCCAGCAGCGGGACGGGTACTGAAGCTTTCTTT. Translation: CASSGTGTEAFF. The chain couples TRBV5-6 to TRBJ1-1; tentative D call: TRBD1 (5 bases). This CDR3 contains 12 residues. Germline V gene data show CDR1 as SGHDT and CDR2 as YYEEEE. The germline V and J ends were trimmed by 4 bases and 5 bases, with 9 bases remaining between them.